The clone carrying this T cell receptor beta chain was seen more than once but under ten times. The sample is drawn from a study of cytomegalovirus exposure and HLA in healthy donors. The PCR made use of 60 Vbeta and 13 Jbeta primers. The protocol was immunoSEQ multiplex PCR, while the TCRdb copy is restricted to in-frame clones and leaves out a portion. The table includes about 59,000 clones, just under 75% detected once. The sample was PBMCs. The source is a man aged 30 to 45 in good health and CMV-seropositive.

This chain's CDR3 is CASHPGESYEQYF. CDR3 in DNA: TGTGCCAGCCACCCAGGGGAATCCTACGAGCAGTACTTC. V gene TRBV6-6 combines with J gene TRBJ2-7; a possible D gene is TRBD1 (6 bases). V lost 8 bases to trimming and J lost 1 base, with 12 bases between them. The CDR3 has 13 residues. Germline V gene sequence: CDR1 MNHNY, CDR2 SVGAGI (reference sequence).